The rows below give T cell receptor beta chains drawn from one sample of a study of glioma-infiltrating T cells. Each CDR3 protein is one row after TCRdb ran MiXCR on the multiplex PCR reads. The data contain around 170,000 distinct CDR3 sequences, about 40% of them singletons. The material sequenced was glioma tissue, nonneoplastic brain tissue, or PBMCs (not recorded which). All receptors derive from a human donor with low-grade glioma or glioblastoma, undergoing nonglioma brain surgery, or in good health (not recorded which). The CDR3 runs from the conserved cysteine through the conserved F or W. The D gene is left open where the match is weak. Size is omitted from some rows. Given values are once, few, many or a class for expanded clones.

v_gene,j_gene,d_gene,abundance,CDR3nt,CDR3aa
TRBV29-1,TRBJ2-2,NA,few,TGCAGCGTCTCTATGGGGCAGAACACCGGGGAGCTGTTTTTT,CSVSMGQNTGELFF
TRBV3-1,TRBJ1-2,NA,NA,TGTGCCAGCAGCCAAGAGGACCGACGCGGAGGCTACACCTTC,CASSQEDRRGGYTF
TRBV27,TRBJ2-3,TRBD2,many,TGTGCCAGCAGTCCACTAGCGGGAGTCCCAGATACGCAGTATTTT,CASSPLAGVPDTQYF
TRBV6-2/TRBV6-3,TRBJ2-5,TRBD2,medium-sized,TGTGCCAGCAGTAACTCCGGGACTAGCGGCATCGAGGAGACCCAGTACTTC,CASSNSGTSGIEETQYF
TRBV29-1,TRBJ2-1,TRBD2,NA,TGCAGCGTTGAAGATCGGGGGGGTAAAAATTCCTACAATGAGGAGTTCTTC,CSVEDRGGKNSYNEEFF
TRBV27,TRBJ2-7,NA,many,TGTGCCACCCACCCCCGGCAGGGCGGCGAGCAGTACTTC,CATHPRQGGEQYF
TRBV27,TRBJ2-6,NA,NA,TGTGCCAGCAGTTCAGTATCTGGGGCCAACCTCCTGACTTTC,CASSSVSGANLLTF
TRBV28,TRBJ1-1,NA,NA,TGTGCGTCGCTGGCCGTGAACACTGAAGCTTTCTTT,CASLAVNTEAFF
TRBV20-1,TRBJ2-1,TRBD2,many,TGCAGTGCAGGGGGTAGCGGGACGCCAACCCTGAATGAGCAGTTCTTC,CSAGGSGTPTLNEQFF
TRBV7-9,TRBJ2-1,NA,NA,TGTGCCAGCAGCATTAGTAGGTCCTACAATGAGCAGTTCTTC,CASSISRSYNEQFF
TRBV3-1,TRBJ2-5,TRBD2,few,TGTGCCAGCAGCTTGATGACTAGCGGGAGTGAGACCCAGTACTTC,CASSLMTSGSETQYF
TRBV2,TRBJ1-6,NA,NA,TGTGCCAGCAGGGATTCCATGTCTAATTCACCCATCCACTTT,CASRDSMSNSPIHF
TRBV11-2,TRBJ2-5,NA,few,TGTGCCAGCAGCACCTCCGCGGGTGGAGAGACCCAGTACTTC,CASSTSAGGETQYF
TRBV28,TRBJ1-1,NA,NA,TGTGCCAGCAGCCAAGACAGCGCTGAAACTTTCTTT,CASSQDSAETFF
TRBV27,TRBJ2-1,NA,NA,TGTGCCAGCAGTTCAGGCAGGGGCCTAAATGATCAGTTCTTC,CASSSGRGLNDQFF
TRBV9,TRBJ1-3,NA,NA,TGTGCCAGCAGCTTGTACATTGGACACTCTGGAAACACCATATATTTT,CASSLYIGHSGNTIYF
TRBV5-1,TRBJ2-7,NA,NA,TGCGCCAGCAGCTTGGAGGCCGGCAGGGACGAGCAGTACTTC,CASSLEAGRDEQYF
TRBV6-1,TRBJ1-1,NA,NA,TGTGCCAGCAGTGGAGAGCCGAACACTGAAGCTTTCTTT,CASSGEPNTEAFF
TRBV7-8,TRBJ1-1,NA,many,TGTGCCAGCAGCTTATCTGCAACAGGAAACACTGAAGCTTTCTTT,CASSLSATGNTEAFF
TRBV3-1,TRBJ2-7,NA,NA,TGTGCCAGCAGGCGTACCGGGACCCCCTCCGAGCAGTACTTC,CASRRTGTPSEQYF
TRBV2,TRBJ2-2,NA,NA,TGTGCCAGCCATGGGGGTCTGAACACCGGGGAGCTGTTTTTT,CASHGGLNTGELFF
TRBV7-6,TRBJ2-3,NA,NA,TGTGCCAGCAGCCAACATAGCGGCTTCACAGATACGAAGTATTTT,CASSQHSGFTDTKYF
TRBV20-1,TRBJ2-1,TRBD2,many,TGCAGTGCTACAAGGACTAGCGGGAGACTGAATGAGCAGTTCTTC,CSATRTSGRLNEQFF
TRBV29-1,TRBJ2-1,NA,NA,TGCAGCGTTGAAAGGCATAGGACTGAGTCCTACAATGAGCAGTTCTTC,CSVERHRTESYNEQFF
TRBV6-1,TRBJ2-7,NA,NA,TGTGCTAGCAGAACAGGGAGCCCCTACGAGGAGTACTTC,CASRTGSPYEEYF
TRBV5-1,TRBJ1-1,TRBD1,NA,TGCGCCAGCAGCCCCCAGGGGGAGAGGACTGAAGCTTTCTTT,CASSPQGERTEAFF
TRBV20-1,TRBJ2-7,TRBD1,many,TGCAGTGCTATCGACAGGGGAAGGGTGGTCGAGCAGTACTTC,CSAIDRGRVVEQYF
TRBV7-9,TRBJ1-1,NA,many,TGTGCCAGCACAGGCATCCTAATGAACACTGAAGCTTTCTTT,CASTGILMNTEAFF
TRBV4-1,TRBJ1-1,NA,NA,TGCGCCAGCAGCCAAGACTCACGGAACCTCATAGGGTTGAACACTGAAGCTTTCTTT,CASSQDSRNLIGLNTEAFF
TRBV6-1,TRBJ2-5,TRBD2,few,TGTGCCAGCAGTTCGGGGGGGGGCCGAGAGACCCAGTACTTC,CASSSGGGRETQYF
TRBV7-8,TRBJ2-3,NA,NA,TGTGCCAGCGGCCCCCGGACAGCAGACACAGATACGCAGTATTTT,CASGPRTADTDTQYF